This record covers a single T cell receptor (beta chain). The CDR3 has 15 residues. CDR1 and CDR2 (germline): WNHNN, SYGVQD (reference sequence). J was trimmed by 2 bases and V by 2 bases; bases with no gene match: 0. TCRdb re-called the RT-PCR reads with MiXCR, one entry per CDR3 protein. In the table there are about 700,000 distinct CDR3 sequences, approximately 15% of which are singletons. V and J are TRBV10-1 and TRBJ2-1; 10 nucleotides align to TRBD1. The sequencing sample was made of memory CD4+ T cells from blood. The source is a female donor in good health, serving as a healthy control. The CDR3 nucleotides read TGCGCCAGCAGTGAGGGGACAGGGGCCTACAATGAGCAGTTCTTC. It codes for CASSEGTGAYNEQFF.